This TCR beta chain appears in the sequencing data of a study of T cell responses to AZD1222 COVID-19 vaccine. On the study more broadly: Pooled samples include second doses given at about 4 or 12 weeks. Study outcomes and limitations: No day 14 peak samples; only post-peak repertoires were characterized.

On this clone itself: Its antigen is not identified. At the DNA level, this CDR3 is encoded by other sequences in the same sample as well.

Germline lookup yields CDR1 LGHDT and CDR2 YNNKEL (reference sequence). This CDR3 comprises 13 residues. V lost 3 bases and J lost 1, with 5 bases in between. Profiled with immunoSEQ multiplex PCR; TCRdb holds only in-frame clones, not every one. The data contain around 70,000 clones, roughly 85% of them seen just once; the ten biggest clones take up about a fifth. Sequencing used peripheral blood, obtained on day 0 of AZD1222 vaccination. The receptor was isolated from an adult in good health. V usage is TRBV3-1 (or the pseudogene TRBV3-2) and J usage is TRBJ2-3; unclear D gene. This CDR3 is CASSQAGTDTQYF. CDR3 nucleotide sequence: TGTGCCAGCAGCCAGGCAGGCACAGATACGCAGTATTTT.